This entry lists 8 T cell receptor beta chains sequenced from one sample in a study of PD-1 blockade in classical Hodgkin lymphoma (dated by TCRdb to 2020 to 2021). The method behind the library was the immunoSEQ multiplex PCR assay. TCRdb mirrors the immuneACCESS table, restricted to in-frame sequences. Some clones are absent from its copies; in checked studies, under half trace to an unresolved V gene, and the reason for the others is unknown. Within this sample are 41,000 or so clones, with roughly 80% of them counted one time only. Of the sample, 20% to 25% falls within the top ten clones. The time point tag for this specimen amounts to: cycle 1 day 1 (C1D1), immediately before nivolumab initiation. Every trial patient had relapsed following autologous stem cell transplantation, and prior brentuximab vedotin exposure was what differed among cohorts A, B and C. The input for sequencing was peripheral blood mononuclear cells (PBMCs), taken at baseline. These receptors were collected from a human donor with classical Hodgkin lymphoma.

For this clone: Other DNA sequences from this sample encode an identical CDR3 as well. Here the CDR3 reads CASSLGSTDTQYF. In nucleotides, the CDR3 is TGTGCCAGCAGCTTAGGATCCACAGATACGCAGTATTTT. J is TRBJ2-3 and V is TRBV7-9; D uncertain. V lost 1 base and J lost 2, with 4 bases in between. The CDR3 has 13 amino acids. CDR1 is SEHNR and CDR2 is FQNEAQ in the germline V gene (reference sequence).

This chain links TRBV5-6 with TRBJ1-3; 7 bases line up with TRBD1. From germline, CDR1 is SGHDT and CDR2 YYEEEE. The CDR3 spans 15 residues. V gave up 4 bases and J gave up 1 base; unmatched junction bases: 5. The CDR3 sequence is CASSPKQGSGNTIYF. The CDR3 region has the DNA TGTGCCAGCAGCCCGAAACAGGGGTCTGGAAACACCATATATTTT.

There are many counts of this clone. The V gene is TRBV29-1, the J gene TRBJ2-5; TRBD1 matches at 11 bases. V shed 7 bases, J shed 4 bases, and the junction held 8 bases outside the gene matches. CDR1 SQVTM and CDR2 ANQGSEA come from the germline V gene. This CDR3 is 14 amino acids long. This CDR3 is CSARPGTGGETQYF. The CDR3 DNA reads TGCAGCGCCCGTCCCGGGACAGGGGGAGAGACCCAGTACTTC.

With respect to this clone: Other DNA sequences of this sample code for an identical CDR3. The chain couples TRBV9 to TRBJ1-3; no reliable D call. Germline V gene lookup returns CDR1 SGDLS and CDR2 YYNGEE. This CDR3 spans 13 amino acids. The germline V and J ends were trimmed by 0 bases and 4 bases, with 5 bases remaining between them. The CDR3, as DNA: TGTGCCAGCAGCGTAGATCTGGGAAACACCATATATTTT. Translation: CASSVDLGNTIYF.

The rearrangement uses TRBV11-2 and TRBJ2-5; TRBD1 might be the D (5 bases). The germline V gene has CDR1 SGHAT and CDR2 FQNNGV. CDR3 length: 15 residues. V lost 2 bases and J lost 5, with 15 bases in between. The CDR3 DNA reads as TGTGCCAGCAGCTTATGGGCAGGGTCCCAGGAGACCCAGTACTTC. Its protein product is CASSLWAGSQETQYF. Looking up the rest from reference TRBV11-2 and TRBJ2-5 gives the full variable domain: EAGVAQSPRYKIIEKRQSVAFWCNPISGHATLYWYQQILGQGPKLLIQFQNNGVVDDSQLPKDRFSAERLKGVDSTLKIQPAKLEDSAVYLCASSLWAGSQETQYFGPGTRLLVL.

This chain connects TRBV10-3 to TRBJ2-3; D call uncertain. V was pared by 8 bases and J by 0 bases, with 12 bases between. This CDR3 has 14 residues. Germline assignment: CDR1 ENHRY and CDR2 SYGVKD. DNA for the CDR3: TGTGCCATCTCATCCACGACCAGCACAGATACGCAGTATTTT. This sequence encodes CAISSTTSTDTQYF.

This rearrangement joins TRBV7-8 to TRBJ2-1; D unclear. The CDR3 spans 15 residues. Germline V gene lookup returns CDR1 SGHVS and CDR2 FQNEAQ. Trimming took 3 bases from V and 7 from J, leaving 16 bases between them. CDR3 nucleotide sequence: TGTGCCAGCAGCTTCATTGGTAGTCCCGCAAATGAGCAGTTCTTC. Protein: CASSFIGSPANEQFF.

About this clone: Other nucleotide sequences from this sample produce the same CDR3. The V gene is TRBV29-1, the J gene TRBJ2-7; D uncertain. Germline CDR1 is SQVTM and CDR2 is ANQGSEA. The CDR3 length is 12 residues. V shed 3 bases and J shed 2 bases, with 8 bases lying between them. The CDR3 DNA is TGCAGCGTTGAGGGTCAGGCCTACGAGCAGTACTTC. This sequence encodes CSVEGQAYEQYF.